This T cell receptor beta chain was found in a study of identical twins. The study, taken as a whole, reports: Out-of-frame alpha sequences common to twins exhibited a surplus of low generation probability.

TCRdb reprocessed the 5' RACE reads via MiXCR and lists one record per CDR3 protein. Altogether about 460,000 distinct CDR3 sequences are present, 12% to 15% being singletons, with the ten largest covering roughly 0.56%. Concerning this clonotype itself: Its antigen remains unknown.

The germline gives CDR1 SGHRS, CDR2 YFSETQ. V was cut by 4 bases and J by 2 bases, with 10 bases left in between. The CDR3 spans 13 residues. These data were also reused for a study on yellow fever vaccine responses in identical twins.

Sequencing was done on a sample of CD4+ T cells sorted from blood. The source of this sequence is a woman aged 18 to 35 in good health. This chain links TRBV5-1 with TRBJ2-7; D might be TRBD2 (5 bases). CDR3 in amino acids: CASSNPGAYEQYF. CDR3 DNA sequence: TGCGCCAGCAGCAATCCCGGGGCCTACGAGCAGTACTTC.